The 25 T cell receptor beta chains given below trace back to one sample, sequenced in a study of monozygotic twins with inflammatory bowel disease (dated by TCRdb to between 2018 and 2021). The method was 5' RACE. Sequencer: Illumina HiSeq 2500. Once TCRdb had reprocessed the reads, it stored one entry per CDR3 protein sequence and supplied no DNA. The table held for this sample gives approximately 140,000 distinct CDR3 sequences. In total, the top ten clones hold 2.4% of the sample. Sequenced sample: blood. The receptors were sampled from a human donor with ulcerative colitis or Crohn's disease, or a healthy co-twin of an affected twin (not recorded which).

This chain links TRBV5-1 with TRBJ2-1; no DNA is available, so the TRBD1 call from TCRdb remains unchecked. Germline V gene sequence: CDR1 SGHRS, CDR2 YFSETQ. This CDR3 region has 15 residues. CDR3 sequence reads: CASSLWGERDNEQFF. Complete variable domain (other parts from reference TRBV5-1 and TRBJ2-1): KAGVTQTPRYLIKTRGQQVTLSCSPISGHRSVSWYQQTPGQGLQFLFEYFSETQRNKGNFPGRFSGRQFSNSRSEMNVSTLELGDSALYLCASSLWGERDNEQFFGPGTRLTVL.

The V call is TRBV19, the J call TRBJ1-1. The CDR3 covers 16 residues. CDR1 is LNHDA, CDR2 SQIVND, per germline (reference sequence). The chain's CDR3 is CASSTTWTSVNTEAFF.

The chain is built from TRBV12-3 or TRBV12-4 and TRBJ1-1; with no DNA, the TCRdb D assignment of TRBD1 cannot be verified. The CDR3 extends over 14 amino acids. CDR3 in amino acids: CASSLGQGILEAFF.

The CDR3 loop is CACIAGGHYNEQFF. V is TRBV30 and J is TRBJ2-1; the TRBD2 assignment by TCRdb is unverifiable without DNA. This CDR3 is 14 amino acids long. The germline V gene has CDR1 GTSNPN and CDR2 SVGIG (reference sequence).

The rearrangement joins TRBV7-2 to TRBJ1-4. Per germline, CDR1 SGHTA and CDR2 FQGNSA. This CDR3 spans 14 amino acids. The CDR3 region is CASSLRRSNEKLFF.

The J gene is TRBJ2-7, the V gene TRBV25-1. The CDR3 is 12 residues long. Germline-derived CDR1 and CDR2 are MGHDK and SYGVNS. The CDR3 loop reads CASRDNSYEQYF.

This CDR3 reads CASSYSGGWANEQFF. The genes are TRBV6-2 or TRBV6-3 and TRBJ2-1; the TRBD2 assignment by TCRdb is unverifiable without DNA. The V gene's germline CDR1 is MNHEY and CDR2 SVGEGT. The CDR3 has 15 amino acids.

The V call is TRBV5-1, the J call TRBJ2-7. Per the germline V gene, CDR1 is SGHRS and CDR2 is YFSETQ. CDR3 size: 15 residues. CDR3 residues: CASSLSPADSYEQYF.

The gene calls are TRBV27 and TRBJ2-3; the D call of TRBD1 rests on TCRdb alone, since no DNA is present to check it. The CDR3 spans 16 residues. Germline lookup yields CDR1 MNHEY and CDR2 SMNVEV (reference sequence). Here the CDR3 reads CASSLSVDRGTDTQYF.

The chain uses TRBV10-3 and TRBJ2-1; absent DNA, TCRdb's TRBD1 call cannot be checked. CDR3 length: 15 amino acids. Looked up from germline, CDR1 is ENHRY and CDR2 is SYGVKD. This CDR3 is CAISAGTGDYNEQFF.

This chain links TRBV7-3 with TRBJ2-3; TCRdb indicates TRBD2, and absent DNA this call remains unverified. The germline V gene has CDR1 SGHTA and CDR2 FQGTGA. This CDR3 is 15 amino acids long. CDR3 amino acids: CASSLASGGTDTQYF.

The genes are TRBV12-3 or TRBV12-4 and TRBJ1-3. The length of the CDR3 is 15 residues. This CDR3 is CASTSLGLSGNTIYF.

This chain connects TRBV30 to TRBJ2-7; with no DNA, the TCRdb D assignment of TRBD1 cannot be verified. CDR1 is GTSNPN and CDR2 is SVGIG in the germline V gene (reference sequence). The CDR3 spans 14 residues. CDR3 region: CAWSPGGVTYEQYF.

This chain links TRBV7-2 with TRBJ2-5; without DNA, the TCRdb call of TRBD1 cannot be checked. Germline V CDR1 and CDR2: SGHTA, FQGNSA. The CDR3 covers 13 residues. CDR3 region: CASSSPSGETQYF.

This sequence joins TRBV5-1 and TRBJ1-1. Per germline, CDR1 SGHRS and CDR2 YFSETQ. This CDR3 region has 14 residues. CDR3 sequence reads: CASSLVWSNTEAFF.

The chain has TRBV10-3 and TRBJ2-6. The germline V gene has CDR1 ENHRY and CDR2 SYGVKD. There are 17 residues in the CDR3. This CDR3 reads CAISESATLSGANVLTF.

The genes are TRBV2 and TRBJ1-1. Per the germline V gene, CDR1 is SNHLY and CDR2 is FYNNEI. The CDR3 runs 14 residues. CDR3 sequence reads: CASSGNTRNTEAFF.

The chain has TRBV5-4 and TRBJ2-4; TCRdb's D call, TRBD1, is unchecked because there is no DNA. Germline V CDR1 and CDR2: SGHNT, YYREEE (reference sequence). CDR3 length: 17 residues. This chain's CDR3 is CASSLAGQGGYKNIQYF.

This chain links TRBV11-2 with TRBJ2-1; the TCRdb D gene call, TRBD1, has no DNA to confirm it. Per the germline V gene, CDR1 is SGHAT and CDR2 is FQNNGV. There are 11 residues in the CDR3. The CDR3 protein is CASRQQGRQFF.

The chain employs TRBV3-1 and TRBJ2-7; the D call from TCRdb, TRBD1, cannot be confirmed without DNA. CDR3 size: 13 residues. Germline loops: CDR1 LGHDT, CDR2 YNNKEL (reference sequence). The CDR3 loop is CASSPPGGYEQYF.

The chain links TRBV11-3 to TRBJ2-3; as DNA is missing, the TRBD2 call by TCRdb cannot be tested. The CDR3 extends over 13 amino acids. Per the germline V gene, CDR1 is SGHNT and CDR2 is YENEEA. Here the CDR3 reads CASSLGLPDTQYF.

This chain uses TRBV14 with TRBJ1-3. Germline CDR1 SGHDN, CDR2 FVKESK. There are 14 residues in the CDR3. CDR3 amino acids: CASSQKGIGNTIYF.

The V and J genes are TRBV5-1 and TRBJ2-1; without DNA, the TCRdb call of TRBD1 cannot be checked. CDR1 and CDR2 (germline): SGHRS, YFSETQ. The length of the CDR3 is 18 residues. The CDR3 is CASRPGTVSFISYNEQFF.

The genes are TRBV20-1 and TRBJ2-1; TCRdb's D call of TRBD1 is untestable without DNA. The germline V gene has CDR1 DFQATT and CDR2 SNEGSKA (reference sequence). The CDR3 loop spans 17 amino acids. This CDR3 reads CSAVIRDTAFRGYEQFF.

This chain uses TRBV9 with TRBJ2-2; no DNA is available, so the TRBD2 call from TCRdb remains unchecked. CDR1 is SGDLS and CDR2 is YYNGEE in the germline V gene. This CDR3 contains 18 residues. This CDR3 reads CASSVAPSGGAITGELFF.